This T cell receptor beta chain was profiled in a study of memory CD4+ T cells and cytomegalovirus serostatus. On the study more broadly: This sample comes from healthy Belgian adults, about nine CMV seropositive, 24 seronegative.

The sort gate was single viable CD3+CD4+CD8-CD45RO+ cells for memory CD4+ T cells. CMV serostatus came from serum IgG against pp150, pp28, p38, p52. After thawing, CD4+ T cells were positively selected. TCRdb's copy holds only in-frame clones and misses some; the assay was immunoSEQ multiplex PCR. The sample lists 75,000 to 95,000 clones, around 80% occurring once. This CDR3 is 13 amino acids long. V was clipped by 2 bases and J by 6 bases, with 10 bases between them. Per germline, CDR1 SGHTA and CDR2 FQGNSA. The rearrangement uses TRBV7-2 and TRBJ1-2, with a weak D call TRBD1 (5 bases). The TCR sequence derives from an adult in good health and CMV-seronegative. The sequencing sample was made of memory CD4+ T cells from blood. Written as DNA, the CDR3 is TGTGCCAGCAGCTTATATGGGGGGGATGGCTACACCTTC. This encodes CASSLYGGDGYTF.